Only one count was recorded for the clone carrying this T cell receptor beta chain. As yet, its antigen is unknown. This record belongs to a study of cytomegalovirus exposure and HLA in healthy donors. V gave up 4 bases and J gave up 5 bases; unmatched junction bases: 2. This CDR3 has 15 residues. The V gene's germline CDR1 is SGHNT and CDR2 YYREEE (reference sequence). Whereas donors were nominally healthy upon sampling, unrecorded immune exposures were probable. Study findings and constraints: Despite most TCR sequences being rare, some public TCRs occurred in many donors.

Both 60 Vbeta primers and 13 Jbeta primers went into the PCR. In the original analysis: In a later analysis, the count reached roughly 80 million unique TCR beta chains, with about 11 million shared. Profiling relied on immunoSEQ multiplex PCR, and the TCRdb table lists in-frame clones only, not all of them. From that table come the V and J calls and clone size; the DNA was used to work out D and trimming. The sample has 100,000 to 120,000 clones, 79% seen once. The chain is built from TRBV5-4 and TRBJ2-5; 16 positions match TRBD2. Sequencing was performed on PBMCs. The clonotype comes from a man aged 25 to 40 in good health and CMV-seropositive. The CDR3 nucleotides read TGTGCCAGCAGCGGGACTAGCGGGGGGGCCGAGACCCAGTACTTC. This sequence encodes CASSGTSGGAETQYF.